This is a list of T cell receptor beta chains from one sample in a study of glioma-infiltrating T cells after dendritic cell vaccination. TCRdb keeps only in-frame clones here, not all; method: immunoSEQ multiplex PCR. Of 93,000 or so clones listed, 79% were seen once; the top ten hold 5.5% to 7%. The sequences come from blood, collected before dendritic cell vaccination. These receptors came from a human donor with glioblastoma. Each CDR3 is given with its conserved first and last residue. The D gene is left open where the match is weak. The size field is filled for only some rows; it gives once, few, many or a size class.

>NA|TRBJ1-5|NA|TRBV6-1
TGTGCCAGCAGTGAAGTCCCGGGAGTGACCCTAAGCAATCAGCCCCAGCATTTT
CASSEVPGVTLSNQPQHF
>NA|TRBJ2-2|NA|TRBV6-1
TGTGCCACCCGGCGAGACAGAAACACCGGGGAGCTGTTTTTT
CATRRDRNTGELFF
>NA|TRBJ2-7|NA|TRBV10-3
TGTGCCAGCGTGGAGGCAGGCACCTACGAGCAGTACTTC
CASVEAGTYEQYF
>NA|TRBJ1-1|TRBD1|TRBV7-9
TGTGCCAGCAGCTCCGCGGACAGGATGAACACTGAAGCTTTCTTT
CASSSADRMNTEAFF
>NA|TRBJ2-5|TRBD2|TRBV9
TGTGCCAGCAGCGTTTCTAGCGGGAAAGGAGAGACCCAGTACTTC
CASSVSSGKGETQYF
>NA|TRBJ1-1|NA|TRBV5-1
TGCGCCAGCAGTCCCCGACTACTGAACACTGAAGCTTTCTTT
CASSPRLLNTEAFF
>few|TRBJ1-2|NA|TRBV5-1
TGCGCCAGCAGCCACGGACTTAAACCCTCTAACTATGGCTACACCTTC
CASSHGLKPSNYGYTF
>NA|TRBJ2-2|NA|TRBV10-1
TGCGCCAGCAGTGAAACATCCGCGAACACCGGGGAGCTGTTTTTT
CASSETSANTGELFF
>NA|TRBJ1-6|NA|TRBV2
TGTGCCAGCAGTGAAATGAGCTCCTATAATTCACCCCTCCACTTT
CASSEMSSYNSPLHF
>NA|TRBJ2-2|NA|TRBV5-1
TGCGCCAGCAGCTTGGATGCGACAGAGAACACCGGGGAGCTGTTTTTT
CASSLDATENTGELFF
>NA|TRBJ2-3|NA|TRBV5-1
TGCGCCAGCAGCTTGTGGATAGCGGCAGATACGCAGTATTTT
CASSLWIAADTQYF
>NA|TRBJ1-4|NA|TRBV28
TGTGCCAGCAGCCCACCCGGGGAAAAACTGTTTTTT
CASSPPGEKLFF
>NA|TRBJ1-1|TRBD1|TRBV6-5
TGTGCCAGCAGTTATATGCAGGGGGCTTTGGACACTGAAGCTTTCTTT
CASSYMQGALDTEAFF
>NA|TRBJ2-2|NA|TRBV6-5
TGTGCCAGCAGTTTCGGGGAACTAACCGGGGAGCTGTTTTTT
CASSFGELTGELFF
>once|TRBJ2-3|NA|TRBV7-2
TGTGCCAGCAGCTTCACGGGGACTAGCACAGATACGCAGTATTTT
CASSFTGTSTDTQYF
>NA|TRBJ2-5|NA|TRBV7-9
TGTGCCAGCACCGGCGAGGGGGCGGGAGGAGAGACCCAGTACTTC
CASTGEGAGGETQYF
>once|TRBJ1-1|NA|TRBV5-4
TGTGCCAGCAGCCACCGGGACACCTACACTGAAGCTTTCTTT
CASSHRDTYTEAFF
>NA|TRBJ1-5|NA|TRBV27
TGTGCCAGCAGTCTCACAGGGTATCAGCCCCAGCATTTT
CASSLTGYQPQHF
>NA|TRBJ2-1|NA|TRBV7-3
TGTGCCAGCAGCCTCCATGCTAGCTCCTACAATGAGCAGTTCTTC
CASSLHASSYNEQFF
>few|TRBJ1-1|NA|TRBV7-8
TGTGCCAGCAGCTTAGGTAGTAGGGTAAGGGGCACTGAAGCTTTCTTT
CASSLGSRVRGTEAFF
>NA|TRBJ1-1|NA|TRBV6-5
TGTGCCAGCTTCGGTCAAAGTGAAGCTTTCTTT
CASFGQSEAFF
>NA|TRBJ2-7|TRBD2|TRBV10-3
TGTGCCATCGCCCGGGAGGGGCCCAGTTCCTCCGAGCAGTACTTC
CAIAREGPSSSEQYF
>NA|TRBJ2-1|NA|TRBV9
TGTGCCAGCAGCGTAGCCCTGGGGGGGCTCAGCTCCTACAATGAGCAGTTCTTC
CASSVALGGLSSYNEQFF
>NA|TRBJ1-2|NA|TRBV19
TGTGCCAGTAGTCAAGGGGCTACCTATGGCTACACCTTC
CASSQGATYGYTF
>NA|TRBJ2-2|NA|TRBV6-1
TGTGCCAGCTACAATCTTGCGAACACCGGGGAGCTGTTTTTT
CASYNLANTGELFF
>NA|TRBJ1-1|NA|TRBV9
TGTGCCAGCAGCCCTCGACCAAACAGCAACACTGAAGCTTTCTTT
CASSPRPNSNTEAFF
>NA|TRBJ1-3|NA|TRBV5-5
TGTGCCAGCAGCTTGGTTACAGGCCGAAACACCATATATTTT
CASSLVTGRNTIYF
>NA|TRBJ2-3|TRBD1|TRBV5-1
TGCGCCAGCAGCTTGACAGGGGGGCTCGCAGATACGCAGTATTTT
CASSLTGGLADTQYF
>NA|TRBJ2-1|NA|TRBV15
TGTGCCACCAGTTTGAGAGGTGCCAGCTACAATGAGCAGTTCTTC
CATSLRGASYNEQFF
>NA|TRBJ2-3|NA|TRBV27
TGTGCCAGCAGTTTAGGGGCGAGGAGCACAGATACGCAGTATTTT
CASSLGARSTDTQYF
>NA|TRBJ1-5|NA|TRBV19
TGTGCCAGTAGTATAGAGCGGGGAGGGCCCCAGCATTTT
CASSIERGGPQHF
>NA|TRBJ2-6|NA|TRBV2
TGTGCCAGCGGACGACAGGTTTCTGGGGCCAACGTCCTGACTTTC
CASGRQVSGANVLTF
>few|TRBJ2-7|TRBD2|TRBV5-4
TGTGCCAGCAGCTCGACTAGCGGGGAACCGCAGTACTTC
CASSSTSGEPQYF
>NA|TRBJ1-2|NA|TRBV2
TGTGCCAGCAGTGGGGGGCAGAAAGATGGCAAGTATGGCTACACCTTC
CASSGGQKDGKYGYTF
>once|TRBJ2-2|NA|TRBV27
TGTGCCAGCCGAGGGTACACCGGGGAGCTGTTTTTT
CASRGYTGELFF